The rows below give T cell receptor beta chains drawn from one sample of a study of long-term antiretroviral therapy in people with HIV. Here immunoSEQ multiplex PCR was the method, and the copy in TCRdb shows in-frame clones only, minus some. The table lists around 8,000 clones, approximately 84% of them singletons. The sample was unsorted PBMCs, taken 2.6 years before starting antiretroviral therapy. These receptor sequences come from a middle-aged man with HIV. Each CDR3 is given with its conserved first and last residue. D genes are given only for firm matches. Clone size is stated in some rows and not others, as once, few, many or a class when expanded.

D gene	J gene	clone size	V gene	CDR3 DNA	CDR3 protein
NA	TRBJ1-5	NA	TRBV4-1	TGCGCCAGCAGCCTTTCCTTTGGGGGCGATCAGCCCCAGCATTTT	CASSLSFGGDQPQHF
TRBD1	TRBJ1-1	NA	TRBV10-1	TGCGCCAGCAGCGTGGACAGGGGGGGAGCTTTCTTT	CASSVDRGGAFF
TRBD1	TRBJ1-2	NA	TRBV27	TGTGCCAGCAGTTATACAGGGGGCGGCTATGGCTACACCTTC	CASSYTGGGYGYTF
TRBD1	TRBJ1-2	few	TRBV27	TGTGCCAGCAGTGCCATCTCGACAGGGGGCCTCTATGGCTACACCTTC	CASSAISTGGLYGYTF
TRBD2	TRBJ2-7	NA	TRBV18	TGTGCCAGCTTTGAGGTAGCGGGGGGCTACGAGCAGTACTTC	CASFEVAGGYEQYF
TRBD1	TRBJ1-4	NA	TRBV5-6	TGTGCCAGCAGCTTGGGGACTTGGACAGGGATAGAAACGAATGAAAAACTGTTTTTT	CASSLGTWTGIETNEKLFF
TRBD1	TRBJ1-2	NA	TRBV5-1	TGCGCCAGCACCTTGACTTTGGACAGGGGGGACTATGGCTACACCTTC	CASTLTLDRGDYGYTF
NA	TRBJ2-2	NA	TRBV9	TGTGCCAGCCGGGATGCGGCCACCGGGGAGCTGTTTTTT	CASRDAATGELFF
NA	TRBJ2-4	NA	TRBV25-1	TGTGCCAGCAGTCAGGGGGCCAAAAACATTCAGTACTTC	CASSQGAKNIQYF
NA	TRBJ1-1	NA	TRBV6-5	TGTGCCAGCAGTTACTCGCTCGGGGGGACTGAAGCTTTCTTT	CASSYSLGGTEAFF
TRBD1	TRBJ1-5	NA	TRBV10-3	TGTGCCATCAGTGACTCACAGGGGGCTAGCAATCAGCCCCAGCATTTT	CAISDSQGASNQPQHF
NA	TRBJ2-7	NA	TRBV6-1	TGTGCCAGCCTAGGAGGGTTTTACGAGCAGTACTTC	CASLGGFYEQYF
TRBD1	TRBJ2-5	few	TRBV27	TGTGCCAGCAGTTCACACAGGGGAAGAGAGACCCAGTACTTC	CASSSHRGRETQYF
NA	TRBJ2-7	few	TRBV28	TGTGCCAGCAGTACCCAGGAGCGGGCTACGCCCTACGAGCAGTACTTC	CASSTQERATPYEQYF